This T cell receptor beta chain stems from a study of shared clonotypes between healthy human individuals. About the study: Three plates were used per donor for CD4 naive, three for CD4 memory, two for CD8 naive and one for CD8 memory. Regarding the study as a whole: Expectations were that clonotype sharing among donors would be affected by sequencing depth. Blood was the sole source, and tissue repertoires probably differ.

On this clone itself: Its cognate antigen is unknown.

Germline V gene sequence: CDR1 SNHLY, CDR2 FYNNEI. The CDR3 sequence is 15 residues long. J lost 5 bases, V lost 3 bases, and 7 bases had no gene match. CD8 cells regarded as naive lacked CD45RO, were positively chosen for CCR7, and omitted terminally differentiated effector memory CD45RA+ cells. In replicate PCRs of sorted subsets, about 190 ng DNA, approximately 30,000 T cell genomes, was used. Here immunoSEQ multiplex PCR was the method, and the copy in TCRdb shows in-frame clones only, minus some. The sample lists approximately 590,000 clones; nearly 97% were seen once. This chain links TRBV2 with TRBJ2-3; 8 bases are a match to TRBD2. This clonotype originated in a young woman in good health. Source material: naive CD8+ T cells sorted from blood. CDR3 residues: CASSDSGKAEDTQYF. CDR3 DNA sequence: TGTGCCAGCAGTGATAGCGGGAAAGCTGAAGATACGCAGTATTTT. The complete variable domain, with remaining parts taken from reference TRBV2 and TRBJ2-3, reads EPEVTQTPSHQVTQMGQEVILRCVPISNHLYFYWYRQILGQKVEFLVSFYNNEISEKSEIFDDQFSVERPDGSNFTLKIRSTKLEDSAMYFCASSDSGKAEDTQYFGPGTRLTVL.